One and the same sample provided the 26 T cell receptor beta chains below, sequenced in a study of metastatic and nonmetastatic thyroid tumors. Patients underwent thyroid surgery, and none had received any treatment before it. TCRdb reprocessed the PCR reads via MiXCR. Of about 31,000 clones in the sample, over 15% are singletons; the top ten hold more than 9%. The sample consisted of blood. Receptors originate from a female donor with papillary thyroid cancer or a benign thyroid nodule (not recorded which). Some clones in this sample may be carry-over from other donors' samples.

In this sample, this clone turned up a few times. The junction and the germline gene differ at one end; a read error may be behind it. The chain links TRBV6-2 or TRBV6-3 to TRBJ1-2; D is undetermined. The V gene's germline CDR1 is MNHEY and CDR2 SVGEGT. The CDR3 runs 12 residues. CDR3 DNA sequence: TGTGCAAGCAGCCACCTGGGAGGTGGCTACACCTTC. Amino acid sequence: CASSHLGGGYTF.

The chain is built from TRBV5-6 and TRBJ2-5; 10 nucleotides align to TRBD1. Germline V gene sequence: CDR1 SGHDT, CDR2 YYEEEE. The CDR3 runs 14 residues. V lost 3 bases, J lost 5 bases, and 4 bases stayed unmatched. This CDR3 reads CASSSGQGWETQYF. The DNA for the CDR3 is TGTGCCAGCAGCTCGGGACAGGGGTGGGAGACCCAGTACTTC.

This clone was found many times. This chain joins TRBV11-1 and TRBJ2-7, with D possibly TRBD2 on 6 matching bases. This CDR3 spans 13 amino acids. Between the trimmed V and J ends, which lost 3 bases and 6 bases, there was a span of 12 bases. Per germline, CDR1 SGHAT and CDR2 FQDESV (reference sequence). The CDR3 here is CASSLSGRGEQYF. The CDR3 DNA reads TGTGCCAGCAGCTTGAGCGGGCGGGGCGAGCAGTACTTC.

This clone has ten or more counts. A single base separates this from a much larger clone, so it may be a read error. The chain has TRBV4-2 and TRBJ1-5; D remains unclear. The V end lost 0 bases, the J end lost 5 bases, and 8 bases lay between the germline ends. The CDR3 totals 14 residues. In germline, CDR1 is LGHNA, CDR2 YNFKEQ. The CDR3 sequence: CASSQEIRDQPQHF. The CDR3 DNA sequence: TGTGCCAGCAGCCAAGAGATAAGAGATCAGCCCCAGCATTTT.

The chain carries TRBV5-1 and TRBJ2-3, with 7 nucleotides matching TRBD2. The CDR3 has 16 amino acids. The V segment lost 0 bases and the J segment 2 bases; nucleotides outside the gene matches: 6. CDR1 SGHRS and CDR2 YFSETQ come from the germline V gene. CDR3 protein: CASSLGLAAITDTQYF. As DNA, the CDR3 is TGCGCCAGCAGCTTGGGGCTAGCGGCAATCACAGATACGCAGTATTTT.

This chain connects TRBV20-1 to TRBJ2-7; 7 bases line up with TRBD1. The CDR3 runs 13 residues. Germline CDR1 is DFQATT and CDR2 is SNEGSKA (reference sequence). V gave up 5 bases and J gave up 3 bases; unmatched junction bases: 7. For the CDR3, the DNA is TGCAGTGCTCCGACAGGGACCGGCTACGAGCAGTACTTC. Its protein is CSAPTGTGYEQYF.

In its sample, this clone ranks as medium-sized (0.01 to 0.1%). The chain employs TRBV6-1 and TRBJ1-6, with no clear D. There are 16 residues in the CDR3. Germline CDR1 reads MNHNS; CDR2 reads SASEGT. V was pared by 1 base and J by 6 bases, with 13 bases between. The CDR3: CASSEDWRRLNSPLHF. The CDR3 DNA sequence: TGTGCCAGCAGTGAAGATTGGAGGAGGCTTAATTCACCCCTCCACTTT.

This clone was recorded many times. The gene calls are TRBV2 and TRBJ2-5, with D possibly being TRBD2 (5 bases). CDR3 length: 11 amino acids. Trimming took 7 bases from V and 4 from J, leaving 7 bases between them. In germline, CDR1 is SNHLY, CDR2 FYNNEI. CDR3: CASTRGETQYF. Here the CDR3 DNA reads TGTGCCAGCACCCGGGGAGAGACCCAGTACTTC.

This clone occurred many times. The chain carries TRBV19 and TRBJ2-5; perhaps TRBD1 as D (5 bases). This CDR3 comprises 14 residues. The ends were cut back, 4 bases at V and 1 base at J, with 10 bases in the middle. CDR1 and CDR2 from the germline V gene are LNHDA and SQIVND (reference sequence). The CDR3 spells CASSTRQFQETQYF. Written as DNA, the CDR3 is TGTGCCAGTAGTACCCGACAGTTCCAAGAGACCCAGTACTTC.

Many counts were recorded for this clone. This may come from a read error, since a much larger clone is one base off. The sample holds other DNA sequences that translate to the same CDR3. The V gene is TRBV28, the J gene TRBJ1-1; D possibly corresponds to TRBD1 (5 bases). The CDR3 has 13 amino acids. Germline CDR1 MDHEN, CDR2 SYDVKM. CDR3: CATSRTFRTEAFF. The CDR3 DNA reads as TGTGCCACATCCCGGACATTTCGCACTGAGGCTTTCTTT. Full variable domain (missing parts from reference TRBV28 and TRBJ1-1): DVKVTQSSRYLVKRTGEKVFLECVQDMDHENMFWYRQDPGLGLRLIYFSYDVKMKEKGDIPEGYSVSREKKERFSLILESASTNQTSMYLCATSRTFRTEAFFGQGTRLTVV.

The genes are TRBV14 and TRBJ1-2, with D possibly TRBD1 on 5 matching bases. The CDR3 runs to 16 residues. V was trimmed by 4 bases and J by 6 bases, leaving 21 bases between them. CDR1 and CDR2 from the germline V gene are SGHDN and FVKESK. The CDR3 nucleotides read TGTGCCAGCAGCCCCCGGCAGGGTCCCACCCTGAATGGCTACACCTTC. It encodes CASSPRQGPTLNGYTF.

The table lists this clone with many counts. J is TRBJ1-2 and V is TRBV7-3; D is possibly TRBD1 (5 bases). CDR1 SGHTA and CDR2 FQGTGA come from the germline V gene. The CDR3 runs to 13 residues. V was shortened by 1 base and J by 2 bases, with 5 bases between the two germline ends. Here the CDR3 reads CASSLRQNYGYTF. The DNA for the CDR3 is TGTGCCAGCAGCTTAAGACAGAACTATGGCTACACCTTC.

This clone came up many times. This chain uses TRBV18 with TRBJ2-7; 10 bases map to TRBD2. The CDR3 runs to 15 residues. In germline, CDR1 is KGHSH, CDR2 LQKENI. V dropped 2 bases and J dropped 6; count of bases not matched to a gene: 7. CDR3 sequence (DNA): TGTGCCAGCTCACCAGGGAGCGGGGGGGTTCGCGAGCAGTACTTC. Translated: CASSPGSGGVREQYF.

The chain uses TRBV4-1 and TRBJ1-2; perhaps TRBD1 as D (5 bases). V was pared by 0 bases and J by 7 bases, with 18 bases between. CDR1 MGHRA and CDR2 YSYEKL come from the germline V gene. This CDR3 is 16 amino acids long. The CDR3 sequence is CASSQEFGSPGSGYTF. CDR3 nucleotide sequence: TGCGCCAGCAGCCAAGAATTCGGCAGCCCAGGGTCTGGCTACACCTTC.

This clone was seen a handful of times. A read error may produce the germline difference seen at one junction end. The chain links TRBV15 to TRBJ1-4; 8 positions match TRBD1. The germline gives CDR1 LNHNV, CDR2 YYDKDF (reference sequence). The CDR3 spans 15 residues. CDR3 in amino acids: CATSRDRVTGEKLFF. For the CDR3, the DNA is TGTGCCACCAGCAGGGACAGGGTGACAGGTGAAAAACTGTTTTTC.

The sample holds a few counts of this clone. V gene TRBV6-1 combines with J gene TRBJ1-2; D remains ambiguous. Trimming removed 5 bases from V and 8 bases from J, with 15 bases in between. This CDR3 region has 13 residues. Per germline, CDR1 MNHNS and CDR2 SASEGT. This CDR3 reads CASSPGSRGGYTF. For the CDR3, the DNA is TGTGCCAGCAGTCCGGGCTCCAGAGGGGGCTACACCTTC.

This clone was counted ten times or more. The CDR3 DNA is TGCGCCAGCAGCTTGGTGGTCGGTGCGAGTACCTACGAGCAGTACTTC. Translated: CASSLVVGASTYEQYF. This sequence joins TRBV5-1 and TRBJ2-7, with D unresolved. The CDR3 sequence is 16 residues long. Germline CDR1 reads SGHRS; CDR2 reads YFSETQ. Trimming removed 0 bases from V and 2 bases from J, with 15 bases in between.

This clone has at least ten counts. This rearrangement joins TRBV19 to TRBJ2-3; 10 bases line up with TRBD2. Germline assignment: CDR1 LNHDA and CDR2 SQIVND (reference sequence). Trimming cost V 6 bases and J 5 bases; bases outside gene matches: 5. CDR3 length equals 14 residues. The CDR3 sequence: CASSLASGRDTQYF. Written as DNA, the CDR3 is TGTGCCAGTAGCTTAGCTAGCGGGAGAGATACGCAGTATTTT.

The chain couples TRBV20-1 to TRBJ2-7, with D uncertain. The DNA end lines up better with TRBJ2-1; the J call may be wrong. The CDR3 has 15 residues. Germline-derived CDR1 and CDR2 are DFQATT and SNEGSKA (reference sequence). CDR3 sequence: CSARVALSQTYEQFF. The CDR3 DNA sequence: TGCAGTGCTAGAGTGGCCCTGAGCCAGACCTACGAGCAGTTCTTC.

The chain has TRBV5-1 and TRBJ1-2; the match to TRBD1 covers 8 bases. The CDR3 sequence is 13 residues long. Germline lookup yields CDR1 SGHRS and CDR2 YFSETQ. Trimming at V came to 3 bases and at J to 8 bases, leaving 6 bases not matched to a gene. As DNA, the CDR3 is TGCGCCAGCAGCTCCTCAGACAGGGGAGGCTACACCTTC. Protein sequence: CASSSSDRGGYTF.

This clone was recorded at least ten times. The chain recombines TRBV30 with TRBJ1-2; 7 positions match TRBD1. V lost 5 bases and J lost 5; bases outside the gene matches: 2. Germline values: CDR1 GTSNPN, CDR2 SVGIG (reference sequence). The length of the CDR3 is 11 residues. This chain's CDR3 is CAWAGGYGYTF. The DNA for the CDR3 is TGTGCCTGGGCAGGGGGGTATGGCTACACCTTC. Full variable domain (remainder filled in from reference TRBV30 and TRBJ1-2): SQTIHQWPATLVQPVGSPLSLECTVEGTSNPNLYWYRQAAGRGLQLLFYSVGIGQISSEVPQNLSASRPQDRQFILSSKKLLLSDSGFYLCAWAGGYGYTFGSGTRLTVV.

The sample holds a few counts of this clone. The chain links TRBV12-3 or TRBV12-4 to TRBJ2-2, with D tentatively TRBD2 (7 bases). The CDR3 consists of 17 residues. Trimming left V 7 bases short and J 1 base short, with 19 bases between. CDR3 residues: CASNLSRGAMNTGELFF. The CDR3 coding sequence is TGTGCCAGCAATCTGAGTCGGGGGGCCATGAACACCGGGGAGCTGTTTTTT.

This clone occurred many times. V gene TRBV7-2 combines with J gene TRBJ1-1; no clear D gene. This CDR3 contains 13 residues. Per germline, CDR1 SGHTA and CDR2 FQGNSA. V lost 1 base and J lost 1, with 4 bases in between. CDR3 coding DNA: TGTGCCAGCAGCTTAGGTCGGAACACTGAAGCTTTCTTT. This gives the protein CASSLGRNTEAFF.

The sample holds a few counts of this clone. The rearrangement uses TRBV28 and TRBJ2-7, with D possibly being TRBD1 or TRBD2 (5 bases each). V was clipped by 6 bases and J by 4 bases, with 19 bases between them. The CDR3 is 15 residues long. The germline CDR1 and CDR2 sequences are MDHEN and SYDVKM. CDR3 protein: CASSPLVRGGYEQYF. Written as DNA, the CDR3 is TGTGCCAGCAGCCCCCTCGTGAGGGGTGGTTACGAGCAGTACTTC. Based on the CDR3 plus reference TRBV28 and TRBJ2-7, the full variable domain is DVKVTQSSRYLVKRTGEKVFLECVQDMDHENMFWYRQDPGLGLRLIYFSYDVKMKEKGDIPEGYSVSREKKERFSLILESASTNQTSMYLCASSPLVRGGYEQYFGPGTRLTVT.

This chain links TRBV5-1 with TRBJ2-2; D tentatively reads TRBD1 or TRBD2 (5 bases each). Germline values: CDR1 SGHRS, CDR2 YFSETQ. V lost 1 base and J 4 bases, leaving 11 bases between the germline ends. This CDR3 spans 15 amino acids. CDR3 in DNA: TGCGCCAGCAGCTTGATAGGGGACCCCACCGGGGAGCTGTTTTTT. This sequence encodes CASSLIGDPTGELFF.

This clone showed up many times. The V gene is TRBV28, the J gene TRBJ2-7; D perhaps matches TRBD2 (7 bases). Germline CDR1 MDHEN, CDR2 SYDVKM. CDR3 size: 15 residues. V was clipped by 5 bases and J by 3 bases, with 17 bases between them. Here the CDR3 DNA reads TGTGCCAGCAGTGAGGGGGGGGGAACCTTCTACGAGCAGTACTTC. Protein: CASSEGGGTFYEQYF. The whole variable domain, filled in from reference TRBV28 and TRBJ2-7, reads DVKVTQSSRYLVKRTGEKVFLECVQDMDHENMFWYRQDPGLGLRLIYFSYDVKMKEKGDIPEGYSVSREKKERFSLILESASTNQTSMYLCASSEGGGTFYEQYFGPGTRLTVT.